The 20 T cell receptor beta chains reported below all come from one sample, sequenced in a study of shared clonotypes between healthy human individuals. Generated by immunoSEQ multiplex PCR, the TCRdb table keeps only in-frame clones and is missing some. The sample shows about 710,000 clones, about 80% of them seen only once. Sequenced input: memory CD4+ T cells sorted from blood. Subset noted: CD45RA-negative fraction. The receptors here all came from a woman in her 30s in good health.

This clone occurred a few times. At one end, the junction sequence differs from germline, possibly due to a read error. The chain is built from TRBV10-3 and TRBJ1-1; D is perhaps TRBD1 (6 bases). There are 17 residues in the CDR3. CDR1 is ENHRY, CDR2 SYGVKD, per germline. The CDR3 DNA follows: TGTGCCATCAGCGAGTATGGGGGCGGTGCAAGGGACACTGAAGCTTTCTTT. Encoded protein: CAISEYGGGARDTEAFF.

Concerning this clone itself: Possible read error: a much larger clone is one base away. The chain joins TRBV27 to TRBJ1-2, with TRBD1 matching over 9 bases. The CDR3 consists of 12 residues. CDR1 is MNHEY, CDR2 SMNVEV, per germline (reference sequence). Trimming removed 6 bases from V and 4 bases from J; junction bases left unmatched: 0. The CDR3 sequence: CASRTGGYGYTF. CDR3 nucleotides: TGTGCCAGCAGGACAGGGGGCTATGGCTACACCTTC.

This clone was recorded a few times. The J gene is TRBJ2-7, the V gene TRBV11-2; 9 bases are a match to TRBD2. The V segment lost 5 bases and the J segment 3 bases; nucleotides outside the gene matches: 8. The CDR3 covers 15 residues. Germline-derived CDR1 and CDR2 are SGHAT and FQNNGV. CDR3 bases: TGTGCCAGCAGCACCGGGGGTAGCGGGAGCTACGAGCAGTACTTC. Translation: CASSTGGSGSYEQYF.

This chain joins TRBV28 and TRBJ1-1; D is undetermined. CDR3 size: 14 residues. Per germline, CDR1 MDHEN and CDR2 SYDVKM. V was cut by 2 bases and J by 2 bases, with 9 bases left in between. In nucleotides, the CDR3 is TGTGCCAGCAGTTTAGTCTCCGTAAACACTGAAGCTTTCTTT. The encoded protein is CASSLVSVNTEAFF.

This clone was observed a handful of times. Other DNA sequences within the sample encode an identical CDR3. The gene calls are TRBV27 and TRBJ2-2; D is ambiguous. Trimming took 5 bases from V and 1 from J, leaving 8 bases between them. In germline, CDR1 is MNHEY, CDR2 SMNVEV (reference sequence). The CDR3 covers 14 residues. CDR3 sequence: CASSVRRNTGELFF. The CDR3 region has the DNA TGTGCCAGCAGTGTGCGGAGGAACACCGGGGAGCTGTTTTTT.

The chain joins TRBV2 to TRBJ1-2; TRBD1 is a possible D gene (5 bases). Trimming took off 4 bases at V and 4 bases at J, with 10 bases between the two ends. The CDR3 consists of 13 residues. Germline V gives CDR1 SNHLY, CDR2 FYNNEI. The CDR3 DNA is TGTGCCAGCAGTGGCGACAGCATCTATGGCTACACCTTC. Residues: CASSGDSIYGYTF.

This chain connects TRBV30 to TRBJ2-7, with 8 bases aligning to TRBD1. Unmatched junction bases numbered 7, after V lost 5 bases and J lost 1 base. CDR3 length: 14 residues. Per the germline V gene, CDR1 is GTSNPN and CDR2 is SVGIG (reference sequence). Here the CDR3 reads CAWSGTGISYEQYF. CDR3 sequence (DNA): TGTGCCTGGTCCGGGACAGGTATATCCTACGAGCAGTACTTC.

Comment on this clone: Other DNA sequences from this sample encode an identical CDR3 as well. This chain uses TRBV18 with TRBJ1-1, with D unclear. CDR1 and CDR2 from the germline V gene are KGHSH and LQKENI. This CDR3 is 13 amino acids long. The ends were cut back, 1 base at V and 1 base at J, with 4 bases in the middle. CDR3 in amino acids: CASSPQGNTEAFF. The CDR3 DNA reads as TGTGCCAGCTCACCACAAGGGAACACTGAAGCTTTCTTT.

The CDR3 DNA reads TGTGCCAGCAGTTCCGCCGGGACAGGGATGAACACTGAAGCTTTCTTT. Protein product: CASSSAGTGMNTEAFF. The V gene is TRBV27, the J gene TRBJ1-1; 9 bases are shared with TRBD1. The CDR3 is made up of 16 amino acids. The germline V gene has CDR1 MNHEY and CDR2 SMNVEV (reference sequence). With V trimmed by 4 bases and J by 0 bases, 6 bases remained unmatched.

Turning to this clone: This may be a read error, as it is one base from a much larger clone. In DNA form, the CDR3 reads TGTGCCAGCAAGGGACAGAGCTACGAGCAGTACTTC. Its protein product is CASKGQSYEQYF. V and J are TRBV2 and TRBJ2-7, with 7 bases fitting TRBD1. This CDR3 is 12 amino acids long. CDR1 and CDR2 (germline): SNHLY, FYNNEI. V was pared by 7 bases and J by 3 bases, with 3 bases of the junction left unmatched.

This rearrangement joins TRBV13 to TRBJ1-5, with TRBD1 identical over 10 bases. This CDR3 has 18 amino acids. Germline CDR1 and CDR2: PRHDT and FYEKMQ (reference sequence). The junction had 13 bases not matched to a gene; V was cut back by 5 bases and J by 3 bases. In DNA, the CDR3 is TGTGCCAGCAGCAGGGGACAGGGGCCGTTTAAGGACAATCAGCCCCAGCATTTT. This encodes CASSRGQGPFKDNQPQHF.

The V and J genes are TRBV28 and TRBJ2-1; 7 bases are a match to TRBD1. The CDR3 loop spans 13 amino acids. Per the germline V gene, CDR1 is MDHEN and CDR2 is SYDVKM. J gave up 7 bases and V 8 bases, and 8 bases lay outside the gene matches. The CDR3 is CASSGQVLNEQFF. Here the CDR3 DNA reads TGTGCCAGCTCAGGACAGGTTTTGAATGAGCAGTTCTTC.

The chain joins TRBV10-3 to TRBJ2-1; D remains ambiguous. V was clipped by 8 bases and J by 4 bases, with 9 bases between them. The CDR3 runs 12 residues. CDR1 is ENHRY, CDR2 SYGVKD, per germline. CDR3 loop: CAIGQEYNEQFF. Written as DNA, the CDR3 is TGTGCCATCGGGCAGGAGTACAATGAGCAGTTCTTC.

The chain carries TRBV7-9 and TRBJ2-3, with D possibly being TRBD2 (6 bases). V lost 5 bases and J 8 bases, leaving 26 bases between the germline ends. This CDR3 is 17 amino acids long. The germline CDR1 and CDR2 sequences are SEHNR and FQNEAQ (reference sequence). CDR3 loop: CASSPLSLAKGGATQYF. CDR3 nucleotides: TGTGCCAGCAGCCCCCTCTCCCTGGCGAAAGGCGGGGCTACGCAGTATTTT.

This chain links TRBV28 with TRBJ1-5, with D possibly matching TRBD1 (6 bases). The CDR3 consists of 14 residues. In germline, CDR1 is MDHEN, CDR2 SYDVKM. Trimming took 5 bases from V and 4 from J, leaving 12 bases between them. CDR3 amino acids: CASSKQGGNQPQHF. In nucleotides, the CDR3 is TGTGCCAGCAGTAAACAGGGAGGGAATCAGCCCCAGCATTTT.

This clone was picked up a small number of times. This chain connects TRBV28 to TRBJ2-1; TRBD2 matches at 7 bases. There are 12 residues in the CDR3. J lost 10 bases, V lost 9 bases, and 9 bases had no gene match. Germline CDR1 is MDHEN and CDR2 is SYDVKM. In DNA form, the CDR3 reads TGTGCCAGTTCGGGACTATTTGGAGAGCAGTTCTTC. Translation gives CASSGLFGEQFF.

The genes are TRBV19 and TRBJ2-5; a weak D match, TRBD2 (6 bases). The germline gives CDR1 LNHDA, CDR2 SQIVND (reference sequence). There are 14 residues in the CDR3. V shed 7 bases and J shed 5 bases, with 17 bases lying between them. Here the CDR3 DNA reads TGTGCCAGTAAGAGCGGGCCGGGGCGGGAGACCCAGTACTTC. The encoded protein is CASKSGPGRETQYF.

In regard to this clone: The junction departs from germline at one end; a sequencing error may be responsible. The chain uses TRBV27 and TRBJ1-1; TRBD1 agrees at 7 bases. Germline CDR1 is MNHEY and CDR2 is SMNVEV (reference sequence). The CDR3 has 12 residues. Here the CDR3 DNA reads TGTGCCAGCAGTCCCCGCATCGGACAGGCCTCTTTT. Its protein is CASSPRIGQASF.

The chain employs TRBV7-9 and TRBJ1-4; D is possibly TRBD1 (6 bases). Near its end, the DNA agrees better with TRBJ2-2, so the J call may be wrong. The CDR3 is 15 amino acids. The germline V gene encodes CDR1 SEHNR and CDR2 FQNEAQ (reference sequence). CDR3 in amino acids: CASSLVDSLNVELFF. CDR3 bases: TGTGCCAGCAGCTTAGTGGACAGTTTGAATGTGGAGCTGTTTTTT.

This sequence joins TRBV28 and TRBJ2-1, with 10 bases aligning to TRBD2. Germline values: CDR1 MDHEN, CDR2 SYDVKM. The CDR3 length is 15 residues. V was pared by 4 bases and J by 9 bases, with 9 bases of the junction left unmatched. For the CDR3, the DNA is TGTGCCAGCAGTTCTAGCGGGAGAGATCAGGGTGAGCAGTTCTTC. Amino acids: CASSSSGRDQGEQFF.